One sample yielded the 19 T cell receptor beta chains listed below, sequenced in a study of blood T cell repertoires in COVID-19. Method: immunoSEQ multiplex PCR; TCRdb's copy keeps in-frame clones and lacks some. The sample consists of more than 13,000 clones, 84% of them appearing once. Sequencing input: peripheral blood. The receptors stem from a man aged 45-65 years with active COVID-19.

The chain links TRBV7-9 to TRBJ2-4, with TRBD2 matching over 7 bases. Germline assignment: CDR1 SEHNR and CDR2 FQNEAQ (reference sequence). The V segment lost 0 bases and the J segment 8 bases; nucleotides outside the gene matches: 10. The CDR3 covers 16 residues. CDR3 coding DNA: TGTGCCAGCAGCTTAGCGGGAGGGCCGCTGTTAGACATTCAGTACTTC. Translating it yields CASSLAGGPLLDIQYF.

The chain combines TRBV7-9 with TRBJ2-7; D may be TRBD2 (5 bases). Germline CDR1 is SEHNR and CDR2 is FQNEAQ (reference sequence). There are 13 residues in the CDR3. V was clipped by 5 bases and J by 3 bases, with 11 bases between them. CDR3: CASSGSRYYEQYF. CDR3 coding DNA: TGTGCCAGCAGCGGGAGTCGGTACTACGAGCAGTACTTC.

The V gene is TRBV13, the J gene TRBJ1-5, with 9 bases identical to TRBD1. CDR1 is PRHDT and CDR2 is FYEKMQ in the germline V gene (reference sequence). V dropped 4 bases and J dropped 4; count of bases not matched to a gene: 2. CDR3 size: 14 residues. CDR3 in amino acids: CASSSGTGNQPQHF. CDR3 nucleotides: TGTGCCAGCAGCTCCGGGACAGGGAATCAGCCCCAGCATTTT.

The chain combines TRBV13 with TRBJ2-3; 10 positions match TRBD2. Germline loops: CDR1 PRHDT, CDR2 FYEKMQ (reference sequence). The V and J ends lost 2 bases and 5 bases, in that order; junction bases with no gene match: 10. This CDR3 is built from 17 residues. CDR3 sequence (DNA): TGTGCCAGCAGCTTATTTTCAGCGGGAGGGCCCAAAGATACGCAGTATTTT. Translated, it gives CASSLFSAGGPKDTQYF.

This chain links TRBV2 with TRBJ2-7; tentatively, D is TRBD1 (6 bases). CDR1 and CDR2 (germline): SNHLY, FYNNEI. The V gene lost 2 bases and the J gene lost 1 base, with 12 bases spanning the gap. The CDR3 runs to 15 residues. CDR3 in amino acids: CASSEQEDRSYEQYF. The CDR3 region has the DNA TGTGCCAGCAGTGAACAAGAGGACAGATCCTACGAGCAGTACTTC. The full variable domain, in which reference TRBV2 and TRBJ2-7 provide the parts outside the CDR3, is EPEVTQTPSHQVTQMGQEVILRCVPISNHLYFYWYRQILGQKVEFLVSFYNNEISEKSEIFDDQFSVERPDGSNFTLKIRSTKLEDSAMYFCASSEQEDRSYEQYFGPGTRLTVT.

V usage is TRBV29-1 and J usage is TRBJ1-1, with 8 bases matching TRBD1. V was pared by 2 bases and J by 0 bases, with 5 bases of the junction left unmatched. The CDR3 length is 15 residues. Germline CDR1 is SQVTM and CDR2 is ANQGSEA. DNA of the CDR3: TGCAGCGTTGAAACAGGGGGTAACATGAACACTGAAGCTTTCTTT. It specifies CSVETGGNMNTEAFF.

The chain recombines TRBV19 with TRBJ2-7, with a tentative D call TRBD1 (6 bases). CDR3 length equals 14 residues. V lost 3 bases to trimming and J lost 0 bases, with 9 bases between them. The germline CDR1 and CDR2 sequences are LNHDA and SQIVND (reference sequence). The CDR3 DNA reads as TGTGCCAGTAGTATCAAGGACAGCTCCTACGAGCAGTACTTC. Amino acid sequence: CASSIKDSSYEQYF.

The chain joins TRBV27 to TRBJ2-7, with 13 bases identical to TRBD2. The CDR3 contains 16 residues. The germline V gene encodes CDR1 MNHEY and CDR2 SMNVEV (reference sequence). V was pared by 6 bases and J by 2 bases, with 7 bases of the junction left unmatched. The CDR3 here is CASRLNGLAGAYEQYF. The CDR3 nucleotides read TGTGCCAGCAGACTCAACGGACTAGCGGGAGCCTACGAGCAGTACTTC.

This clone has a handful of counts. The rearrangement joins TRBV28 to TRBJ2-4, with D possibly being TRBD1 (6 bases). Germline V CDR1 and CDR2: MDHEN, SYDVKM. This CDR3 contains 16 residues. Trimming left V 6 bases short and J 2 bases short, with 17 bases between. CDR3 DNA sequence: TGTGCCAGCAGCGAAAACTCCGACAGGACCAAAAACATTCAGTACTTC. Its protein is CASSENSDRTKNIQYF. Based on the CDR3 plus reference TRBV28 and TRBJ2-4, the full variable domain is DVKVTQSSRYLVKRTGEKVFLECVQDMDHENMFWYRQDPGLGLRLIYFSYDVKMKEKGDIPEGYSVSREKKERFSLILESASTNQTSMYLCASSENSDRTKNIQYFGAGTRLSVL.

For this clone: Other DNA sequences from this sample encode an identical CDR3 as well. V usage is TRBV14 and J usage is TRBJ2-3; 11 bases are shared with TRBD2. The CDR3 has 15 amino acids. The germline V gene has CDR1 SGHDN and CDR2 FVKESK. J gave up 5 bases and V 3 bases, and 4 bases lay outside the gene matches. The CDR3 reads CASSHLAGGQDTQYF. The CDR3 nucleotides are TGTGCCAGCAGCCATTTAGCGGGAGGGCAAGATACGCAGTATTTT.

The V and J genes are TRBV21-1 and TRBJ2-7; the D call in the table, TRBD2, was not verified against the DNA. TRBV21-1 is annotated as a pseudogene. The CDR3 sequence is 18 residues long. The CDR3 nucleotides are TGTGCCAGCAGCAAAGGGTGCGGGCTAGCGGGCCCCTCCTACGAGCAGTACTTC. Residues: CASSKGCGLAGPSYEQYF.

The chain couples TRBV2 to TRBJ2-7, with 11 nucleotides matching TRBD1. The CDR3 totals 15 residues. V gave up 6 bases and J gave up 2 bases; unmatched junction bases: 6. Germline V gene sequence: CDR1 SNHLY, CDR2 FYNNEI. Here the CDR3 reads CASRTDRGRPYEQYF. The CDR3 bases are TGTGCCAGCAGGACGGACAGGGGGCGCCCCTACGAGCAGTACTTC.

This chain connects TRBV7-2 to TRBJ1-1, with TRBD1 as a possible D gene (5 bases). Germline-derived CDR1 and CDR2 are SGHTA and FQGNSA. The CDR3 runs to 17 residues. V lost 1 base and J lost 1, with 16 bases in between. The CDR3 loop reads CASSLVSGQGRNTEAFF. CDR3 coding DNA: TGTGCCAGCAGCTTAGTTTCCGGACAAGGCCGGAACACTGAAGCTTTCTTT.

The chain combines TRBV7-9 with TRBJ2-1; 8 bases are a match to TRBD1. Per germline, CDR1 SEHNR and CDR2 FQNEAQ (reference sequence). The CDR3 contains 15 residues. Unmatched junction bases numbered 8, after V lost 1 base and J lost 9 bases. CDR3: CASSLEGRGLVEQFF. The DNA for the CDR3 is TGTGCCAGCAGCTTAGAGGGCAGGGGGCTTGTTGAGCAGTTCTTC.

The CDR3 DNA reads TGTGCCAGCAGCCAGGGGGCGGGAGGGGCCAACGTCCTGACTTTC. It yields the protein CASSQGAGGANVLTF. This sequence joins TRBV7-9 and TRBJ2-6, with 8 bases that match TRBD1. CDR1 and CDR2 from the germline V gene are SEHNR and FQNEAQ (reference sequence). V shed 5 bases and J 4 bases; nucleotides not matched to a gene: 4. This CDR3 spans 15 amino acids.

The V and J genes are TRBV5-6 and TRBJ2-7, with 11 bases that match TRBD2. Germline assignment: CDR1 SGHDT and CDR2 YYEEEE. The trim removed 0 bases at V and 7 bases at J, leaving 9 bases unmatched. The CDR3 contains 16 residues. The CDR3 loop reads CASSLGFSGRALEQYF. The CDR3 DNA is TGTGCCAGCAGCTTGGGATTTAGCGGGAGGGCCTTAGAGCAGTACTTC.

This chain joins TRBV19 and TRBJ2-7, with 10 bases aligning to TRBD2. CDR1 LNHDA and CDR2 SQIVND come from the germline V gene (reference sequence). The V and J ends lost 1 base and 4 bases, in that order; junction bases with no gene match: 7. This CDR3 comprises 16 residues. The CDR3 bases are TGTGCCAGTAGTATAGGCCCTAGCGGGAGTGCTTACGAGCAGTACTTC. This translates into CASSIGPSGSAYEQYF.

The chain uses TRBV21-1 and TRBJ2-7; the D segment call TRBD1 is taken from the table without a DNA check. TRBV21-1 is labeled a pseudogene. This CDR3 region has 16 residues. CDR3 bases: TGTGCCAGCAGCAAAGCAACAGCCTGTCCCCACTACGAGCAGTACTTC. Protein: CASSKATACPHYEQYF.

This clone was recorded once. CDR3 amino acids: CASSGWRVTEAFF. The CDR3 nucleotides read TGTGCCAGCAGTGGGTGGAGGGTAACTGAAGCTTTCTTT. The chain recombines TRBV21-1 with TRBJ1-1. TRBV21-1 is described as a pseudogene. The CDR3 loop spans 13 amino acids.